This T cell receptor (beta chain) was sequenced for a study of graft-versus-host responses after intestinal transplantation. Study as a whole: Multivisceral, liver-intestinal, or isolated intestinal transplants were performed in recipients. All recipients got anti-thymocyte globulin induction, then tacrolimus and steroids for around three years.

Germline assignment: CDR1 MNHNY and CDR2 SVGAGI (reference sequence). Trimming took off 2 bases at V and 7 bases at J, with 11 bases between the two ends. This CDR3 has 13 residues. Clones were read by immunoSEQ multiplex PCR, and TCRdb kept only the in-frame ones, dropping some. The sample shows around 17,000 clones, over 70% of them seen only once. Intraepithelial and lamina propria lymphocytes were released after the graft tissue was processed. Remarks on this clone: What it recognizes is unknown.

Whole-study results and caveats: Recipient marrow harbored GvH clones, some of which surfaced first in ileum or blood.

The rearrangement joins TRBV6-6 to TRBJ1-1, with D perhaps TRBD1 (5 bases). The source of this sequence is a human patient who received an intestinal transplant, so some T cells may come from the graft donor. The sequencing used ileum tissue, collected around 470 days after intestinal transplant. CDR3 in amino acids: CASSYGFTGEAFF. CDR3 nucleotide sequence: TGTGCCAGCAGTTACGGGTTCACAGGTGAAGCTTTCTTT.